Included here is one TCR beta chain sequence, with context. This sample was taken from a study of blood T cell repertoires in COVID-19. As for the study in general: The cDNA or gDNA used as material had been derived from T cells, B-cell-depleted T cells, or PBMCs.

Across about two dozen US areas, participants ranged in age from about 18 to 90 years. The trim removed 2 bases at V and 6 bases at J, leaving 8 bases unmatched. The CDR3 extends over 15 amino acids. CDR1 is SQVTM and CDR2 is ANQGSEA in the germline V gene. Method: immunoSEQ multiplex PCR; TCRdb's copy keeps in-frame clones and lacks some. The top ten hold roughly 10% of the sample, which has about 200,000 clones, roughly 80% seen once. The sample was PBMCs or T cells enriched from blood (not recorded which). This chain connects TRBV29-1 to TRBJ2-2; 8 bases match TRBD1. The receptor's source is a man in his forties or fifties who had recovered from COVID-19. The CDR3: CSVEWTGRLAGELFF. CDR3 bases: TGCAGCGTTGAATGGACAGGGAGGTTGGCCGGGGAGCTGTTTTTT.